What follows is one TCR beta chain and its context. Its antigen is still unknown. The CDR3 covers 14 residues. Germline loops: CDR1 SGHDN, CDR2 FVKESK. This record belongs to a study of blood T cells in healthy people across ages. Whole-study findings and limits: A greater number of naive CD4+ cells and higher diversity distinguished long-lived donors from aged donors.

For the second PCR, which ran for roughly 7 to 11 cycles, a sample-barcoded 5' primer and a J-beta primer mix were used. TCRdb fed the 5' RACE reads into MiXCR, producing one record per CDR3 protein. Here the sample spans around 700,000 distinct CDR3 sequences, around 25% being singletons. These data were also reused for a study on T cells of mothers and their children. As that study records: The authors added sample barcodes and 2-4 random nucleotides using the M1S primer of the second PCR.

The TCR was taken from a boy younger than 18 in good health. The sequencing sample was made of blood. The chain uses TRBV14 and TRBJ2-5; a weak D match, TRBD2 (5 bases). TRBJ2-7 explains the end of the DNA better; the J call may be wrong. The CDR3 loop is CASSQESGWDEQYF. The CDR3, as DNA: TGTGCCAGCAGCCAAGAGTCGGGGTGGGACGAGCAGTACTTC.